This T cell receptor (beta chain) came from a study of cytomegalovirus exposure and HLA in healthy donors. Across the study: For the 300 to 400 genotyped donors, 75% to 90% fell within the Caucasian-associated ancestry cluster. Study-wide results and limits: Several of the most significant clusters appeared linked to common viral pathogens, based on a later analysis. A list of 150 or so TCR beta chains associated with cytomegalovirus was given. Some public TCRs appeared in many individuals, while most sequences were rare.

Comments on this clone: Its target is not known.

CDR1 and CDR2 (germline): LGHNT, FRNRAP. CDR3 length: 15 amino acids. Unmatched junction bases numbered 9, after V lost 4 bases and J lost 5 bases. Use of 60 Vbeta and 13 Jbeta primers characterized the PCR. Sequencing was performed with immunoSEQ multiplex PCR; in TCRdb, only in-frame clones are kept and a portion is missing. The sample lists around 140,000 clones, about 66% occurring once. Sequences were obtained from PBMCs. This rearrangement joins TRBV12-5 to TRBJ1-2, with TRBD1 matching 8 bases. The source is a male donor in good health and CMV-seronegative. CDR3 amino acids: CASGSSSGTGYGYTF. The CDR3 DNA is TGTGCTAGTGGTTCCTCATCCGGGACAGGTTATGGCTACACCTTC.